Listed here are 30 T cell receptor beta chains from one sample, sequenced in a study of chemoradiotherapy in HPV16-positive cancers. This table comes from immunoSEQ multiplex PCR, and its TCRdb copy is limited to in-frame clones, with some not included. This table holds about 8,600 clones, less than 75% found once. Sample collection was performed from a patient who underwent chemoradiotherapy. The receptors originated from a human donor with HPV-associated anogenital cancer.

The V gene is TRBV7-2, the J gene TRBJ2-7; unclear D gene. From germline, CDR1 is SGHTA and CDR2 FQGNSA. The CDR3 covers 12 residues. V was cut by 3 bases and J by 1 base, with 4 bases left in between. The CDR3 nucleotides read TGTGCCAGCAGCTTCCCGTCCTACGAGCAGTACTTC. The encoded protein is CASSFPSYEQYF. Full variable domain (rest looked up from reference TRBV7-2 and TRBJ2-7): GAGVSQSPSNKVTEKGKDVELRCDPISGHTALYWYRQSLGQGLEFLIYFQGNSAPDKSGLPSDRFSAERTGGSVSTLTIQRTQQEDSAVYLCASSFPSYEQYFGPGTRLTVT.

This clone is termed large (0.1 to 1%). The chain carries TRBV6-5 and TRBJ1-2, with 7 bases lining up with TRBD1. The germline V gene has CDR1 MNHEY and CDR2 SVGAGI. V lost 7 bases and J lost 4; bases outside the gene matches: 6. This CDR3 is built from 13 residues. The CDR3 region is CASTTGSAYGYTF. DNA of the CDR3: TGTGCCAGCACGACAGGGTCTGCCTATGGCTACACCTTC.

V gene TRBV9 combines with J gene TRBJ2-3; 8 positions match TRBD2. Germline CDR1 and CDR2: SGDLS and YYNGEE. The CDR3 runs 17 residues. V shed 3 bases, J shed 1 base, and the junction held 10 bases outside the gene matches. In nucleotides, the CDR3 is TGTGCCAGCAGCGCCCTTTATAGCGGGGCCGGCACAGATACGCAGTATTTT. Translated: CASSALYSGAGTDTQYF.

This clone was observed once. The CDR3 nucleotides are TGTGCCAGCAGTGACCGGGGACAGGGGGCATCAGATACGCAGTATTTT. Its protein is CASSDRGQGASDTQYF. The chain couples TRBV6-4 to TRBJ2-3; 12 positions match TRBD1. This CDR3 comprises 16 residues. Trimming took 2 bases from V and 4 from J; bases not matched to a gene: 4. CDR1 and CDR2 (germline): MRHNA, SNTAGT.

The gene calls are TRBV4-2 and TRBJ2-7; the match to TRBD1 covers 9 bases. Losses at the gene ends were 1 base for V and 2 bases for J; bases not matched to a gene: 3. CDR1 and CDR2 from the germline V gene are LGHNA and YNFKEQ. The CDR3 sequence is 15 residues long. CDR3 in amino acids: CASSQVGTGPYEQYF. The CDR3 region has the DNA TGTGCCAGCAGCCAAGTGGGGACAGGGCCCTACGAGCAGTACTTC.

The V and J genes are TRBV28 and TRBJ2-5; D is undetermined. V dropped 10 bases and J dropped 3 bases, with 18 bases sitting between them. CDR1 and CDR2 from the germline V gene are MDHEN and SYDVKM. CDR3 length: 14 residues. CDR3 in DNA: TGTGCCACGTGCGGCGTGAGAGAAGAAGAGACCCAGTACTTC. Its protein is CATCGVREEETQYF. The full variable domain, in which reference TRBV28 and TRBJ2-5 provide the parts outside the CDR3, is DVKVTQSSRYLVKRTGEKVFLECVQDMDHENMFWYRQDPGLGLRLIYFSYDVKMKEKGDIPEGYSVSREKKERFSLILESASTNQTSMYLCATCGVREEETQYFGPGTRLLVL.

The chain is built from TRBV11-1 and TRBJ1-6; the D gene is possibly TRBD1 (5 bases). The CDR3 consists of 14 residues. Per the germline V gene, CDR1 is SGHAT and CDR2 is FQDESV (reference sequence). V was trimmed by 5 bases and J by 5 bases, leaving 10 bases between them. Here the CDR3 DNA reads TGTGCCAGCAGCCGTACAGGAAATAATTCACCCCTCCACTTT. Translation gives CASSRTGNNSPLHF.

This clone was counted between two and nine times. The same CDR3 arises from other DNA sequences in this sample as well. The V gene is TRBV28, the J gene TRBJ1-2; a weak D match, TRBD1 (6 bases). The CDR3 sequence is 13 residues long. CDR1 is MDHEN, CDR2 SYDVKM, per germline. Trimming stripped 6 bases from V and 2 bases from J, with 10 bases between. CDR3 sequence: CASRPQGNYGYTF. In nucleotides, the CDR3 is TGTGCCAGCAGACCGCAGGGGAACTATGGCTACACCTTC.

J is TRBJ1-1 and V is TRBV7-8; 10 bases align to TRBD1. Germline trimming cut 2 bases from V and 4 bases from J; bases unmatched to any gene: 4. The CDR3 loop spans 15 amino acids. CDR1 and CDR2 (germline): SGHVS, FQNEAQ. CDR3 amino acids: CASSLLGTGVTEAFF. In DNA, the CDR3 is TGTGCCAGCAGCTTACTTGGGACAGGGGTCACTGAAGCTTTCTTT.

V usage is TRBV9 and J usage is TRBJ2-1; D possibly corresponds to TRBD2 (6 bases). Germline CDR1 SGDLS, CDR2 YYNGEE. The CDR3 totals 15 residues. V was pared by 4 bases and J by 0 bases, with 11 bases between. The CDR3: CASSPFGSSYNEQFF. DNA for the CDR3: TGTGCCAGCAGCCCGTTCGGGAGCTCCTACAATGAGCAGTTCTTC.

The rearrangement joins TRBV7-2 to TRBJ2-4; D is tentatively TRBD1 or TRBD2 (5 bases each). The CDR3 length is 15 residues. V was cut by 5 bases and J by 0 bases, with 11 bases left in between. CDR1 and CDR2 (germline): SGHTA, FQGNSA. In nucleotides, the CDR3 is TGTGCCAGCAGCATACCCGGGACAGCCAAAAACATTCAGTACTTC. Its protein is CASSIPGTAKNIQYF.

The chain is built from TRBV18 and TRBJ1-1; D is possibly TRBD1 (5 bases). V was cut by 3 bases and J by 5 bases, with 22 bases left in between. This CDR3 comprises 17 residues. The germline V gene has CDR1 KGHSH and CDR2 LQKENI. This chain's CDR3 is CASSPSVVGAGGTEAFF. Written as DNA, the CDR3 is TGTGCCAGCTCACCCTCGGTTGTCGGGGCGGGGGGGACTGAAGCTTTCTTT.

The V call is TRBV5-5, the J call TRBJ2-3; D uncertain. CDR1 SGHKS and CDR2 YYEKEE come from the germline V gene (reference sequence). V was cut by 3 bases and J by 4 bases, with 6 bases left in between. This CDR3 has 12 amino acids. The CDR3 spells CASSYWSDTQYF. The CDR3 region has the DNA TGTGCCAGCAGCTATTGGTCAGATACGCAGTATTTT. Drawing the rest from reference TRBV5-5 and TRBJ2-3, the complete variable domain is DAGVTQSPTHLIKTRGQQVTLRCSPISGHKSVSWYQQVLGQGPQFIFQYYEKEERGRGNFPDRFSARQFPNYSSELNVNALLLGDSALYLCASSYWSDTQYFGPGTRLTVL.

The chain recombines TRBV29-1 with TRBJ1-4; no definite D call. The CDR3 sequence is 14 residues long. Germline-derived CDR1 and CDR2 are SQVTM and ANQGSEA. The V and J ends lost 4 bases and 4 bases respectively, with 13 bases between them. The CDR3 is CSVAQAPLNEKLFF. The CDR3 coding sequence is TGCAGCGTTGCTCAAGCCCCACTTAATGAAAAACTGTTTTTT.

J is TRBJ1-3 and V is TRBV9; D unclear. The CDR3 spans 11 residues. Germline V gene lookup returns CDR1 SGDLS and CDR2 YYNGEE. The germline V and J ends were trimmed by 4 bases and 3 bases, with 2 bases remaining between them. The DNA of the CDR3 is TGTGCCAGCAGCCGTGGAAACACCATATATTTT. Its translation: CASSRGNTIYF.

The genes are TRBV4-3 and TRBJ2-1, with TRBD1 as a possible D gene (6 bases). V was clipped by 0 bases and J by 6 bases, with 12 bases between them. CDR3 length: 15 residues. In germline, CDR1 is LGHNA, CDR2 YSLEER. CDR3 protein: CASSQEGTYGNEQFF. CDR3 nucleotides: TGCGCCAGCAGCCAAGAGGGGACATATGGCAATGAGCAGTTCTTC.

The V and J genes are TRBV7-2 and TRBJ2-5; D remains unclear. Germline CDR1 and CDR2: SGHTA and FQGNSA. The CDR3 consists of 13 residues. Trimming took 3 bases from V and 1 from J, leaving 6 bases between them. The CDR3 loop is CASSFSLQETQYF. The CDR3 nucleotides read TGTGCCAGCAGCTTCAGCCTCCAAGAGACCCAGTACTTC.

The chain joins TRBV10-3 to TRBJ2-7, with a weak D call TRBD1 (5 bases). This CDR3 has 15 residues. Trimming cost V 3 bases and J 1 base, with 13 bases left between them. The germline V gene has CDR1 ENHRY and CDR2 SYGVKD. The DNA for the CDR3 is TGTGCCATCAGTGACCCCCAGGGCCTTTCCTACGAGCAGTACTTC. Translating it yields CAISDPQGLSYEQYF.

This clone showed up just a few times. The CDR3 region is CASSLVGGGTEQFF. Here the CDR3 DNA reads TGTGCCAGCAGCTTAGTAGGCGGGGGCACTGAGCAGTTCTTC. The rearrangement uses TRBV11-3 and TRBJ2-1, with a tentative D call TRBD2 (7 bases). Germline V CDR1 and CDR2: SGHNT, YENEEA. The CDR3 contains 14 residues. The V end lost 1 base, the J end lost 9 bases, and 13 bases lay between the germline ends.

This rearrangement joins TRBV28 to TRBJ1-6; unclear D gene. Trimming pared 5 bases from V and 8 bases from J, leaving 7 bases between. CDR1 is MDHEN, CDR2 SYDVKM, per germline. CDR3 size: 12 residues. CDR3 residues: CASSGVDSPLHF. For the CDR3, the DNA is TGTGCCAGCAGTGGGGTTGATTCACCCCTCCACTTT.

The CDR3 here is CAISEGQEQETQYF. As DNA, the CDR3 is TGTGCCATCAGTGAGGGACAGGAGCAAGAGACCCAGTACTTC. This sequence joins TRBV10-3 and TRBJ2-5; 7 nucleotides agree with TRBD1. Germline V gene sequence: CDR1 ENHRY, CDR2 SYGVKD. The CDR3 is 14 residues long. Losses at the gene ends were 2 bases for V and 2 bases for J; bases not matched to a gene: 2.

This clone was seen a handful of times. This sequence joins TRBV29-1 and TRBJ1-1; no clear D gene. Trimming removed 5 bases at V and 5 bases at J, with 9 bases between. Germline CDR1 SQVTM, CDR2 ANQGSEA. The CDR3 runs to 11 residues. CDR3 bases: TGCAGCGTTCCCATAGCGACTGAAGCTTTCTTT. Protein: CSVPIATEAFF.

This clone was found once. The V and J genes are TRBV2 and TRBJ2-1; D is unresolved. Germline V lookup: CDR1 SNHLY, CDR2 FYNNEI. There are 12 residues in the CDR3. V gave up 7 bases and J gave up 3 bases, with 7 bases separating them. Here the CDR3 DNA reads TGTGCCAGCAAGGGCAACTACAATGAGCAGTTCTTC. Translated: CASKGNYNEQFF.

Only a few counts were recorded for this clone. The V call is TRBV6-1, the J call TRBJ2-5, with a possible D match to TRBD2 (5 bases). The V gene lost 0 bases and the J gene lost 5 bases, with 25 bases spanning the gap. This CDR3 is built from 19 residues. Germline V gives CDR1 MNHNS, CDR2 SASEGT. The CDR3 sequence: CASSEAIALAAGVGETQYF. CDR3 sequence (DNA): TGTGCCAGCAGTGAAGCGATCGCCCTAGCAGCAGGTGTTGGGGAGACCCAGTACTTC.

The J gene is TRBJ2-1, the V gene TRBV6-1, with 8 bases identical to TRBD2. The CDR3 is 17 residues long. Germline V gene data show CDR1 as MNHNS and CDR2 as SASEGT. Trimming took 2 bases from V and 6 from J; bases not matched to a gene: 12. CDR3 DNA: TGTGCCAGCAGTGAACATTGGGGCGGGGGGCCTTTCAATGAGCAGTTCTTC. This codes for CASSEHWGGGPFNEQFF.

Here the CDR3 DNA reads TGTGCCAGCAGCCCCGGGAACACTGAAGCTTTCTTT. The encoded protein is CASSPGNTEAFF. The V call is TRBV28, the J call TRBJ1-1, with no clear D. Trimming took 6 bases from V and 1 from J, leaving 6 bases between them. This CDR3 has 12 amino acids. The germline V gene has CDR1 MDHEN and CDR2 SYDVKM.

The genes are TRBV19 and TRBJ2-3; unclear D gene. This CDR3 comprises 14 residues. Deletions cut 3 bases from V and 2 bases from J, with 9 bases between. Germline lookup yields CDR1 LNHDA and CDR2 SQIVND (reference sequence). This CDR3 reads CASSIVYSTDTQYF. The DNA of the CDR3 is TGTGCCAGTAGTATCGTCTATTCCACAGATACGCAGTATTTT.

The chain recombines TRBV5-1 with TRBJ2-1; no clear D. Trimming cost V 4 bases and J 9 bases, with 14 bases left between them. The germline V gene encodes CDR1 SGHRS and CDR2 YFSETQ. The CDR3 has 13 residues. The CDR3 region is CASSTPEWGEQFF. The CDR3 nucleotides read TGCGCCAGCAGCACACCGGAATGGGGTGAGCAGTTCTTC. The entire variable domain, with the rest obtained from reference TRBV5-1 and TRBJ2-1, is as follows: KAGVTQTPRYLIKTRGQQVTLSCSPISGHRSVSWYQQTPGQGLQFLFEYFSETQRNKGNFPGRFSGRQFSNSRSEMNVSTLELGDSALYLCASSTPEWGEQFFGPGTRLTVL.

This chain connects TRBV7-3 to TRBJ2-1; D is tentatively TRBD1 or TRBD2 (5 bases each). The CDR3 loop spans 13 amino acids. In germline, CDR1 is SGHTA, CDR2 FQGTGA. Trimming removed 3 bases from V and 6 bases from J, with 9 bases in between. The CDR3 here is CASSFSGGNEQFF. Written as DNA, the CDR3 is TGTGCCAGCAGCTTCAGTGGGGGCAATGAGCAGTTCTTC.

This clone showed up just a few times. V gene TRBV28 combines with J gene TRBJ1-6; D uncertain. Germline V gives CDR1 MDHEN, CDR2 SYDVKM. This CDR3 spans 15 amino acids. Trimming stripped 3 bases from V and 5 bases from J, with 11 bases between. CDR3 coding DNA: TGTGCCAGCAGTTTTTCGGGATTCAATAATTCACCCCTCCACTTT. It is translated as CASSFSGFNNSPLHF.